These 15 T cell receptor beta chains were all obtained from the same sample, sequenced in a study of resident and recirculating memory T cells in vitiligo. The protocol was immunoSEQ multiplex PCR, while the TCRdb copy is restricted to in-frame clones and leaves out a portion. Of tens of thousands of clones listed, just over 90% are singletons. The sample was blood. The origin of the receptors is a male donor with vitiligo.

The V and J genes are TRBV7-8 and TRBJ2-7; 9 nucleotides line up with TRBD1. The junction had 8 bases not matched to a gene; V was cut back by 4 bases and J by 7 bases. The CDR3 totals 14 residues. From germline, CDR1 is SGHVS and CDR2 FQNEAQ. CDR3 in amino acids: CASSSGTGTTEQYF. In DNA form, the CDR3 reads TGTGCCAGCAGCTCCGGGACAGGGACAACGGAGCAGTACTTC.

This sequence joins TRBV4-1 and TRBJ1-4; D is possibly TRBD1 (5 bases). The CDR3 runs 14 residues. V lost 1 base and J lost 7, with 10 bases in between. Germline lookup yields CDR1 MGHRA and CDR2 YSYEKL. CDR3 coding DNA: TGCGCCAGCAGCCAAGTAGGGGCTGGTGAAAAACTGTTTTTT. It yields the protein CASSQVGAGEKLFF.

The chain has TRBV7-9 and TRBJ1-2; perhaps TRBD1 as D (5 bases). Trimming took off 1 base at V and 8 bases at J, with 14 bases between the two ends. Germline V gene lookup returns CDR1 SEHNR and CDR2 FQNEAQ (reference sequence). The CDR3 runs to 14 residues. CDR3 amino acids: CASSLVLAGMGYTF. The CDR3 nucleotides read TGTGCCAGCAGCTTAGTATTGGCAGGGATGGGCTACACCTTC.

The chain carries TRBV7-9 and TRBJ1-4; perhaps TRBD1 as D (6 bases). Trimming took off 4 bases at V and 2 bases at J, with 11 bases between the two ends. Germline lookup yields CDR1 SEHNR and CDR2 FQNEAQ (reference sequence). The CDR3 is made up of 15 amino acids. DNA of the CDR3: TGTGCCAGCAGCTCTAAACAGGGTACTAATGAAAAACTGTTTTTT. It yields the protein CASSSKQGTNEKLFF.

This chain links TRBV6-1 with TRBJ2-7; 7 positions match TRBD2. Trimming at V came to 7 bases and at J to 4 bases, leaving 10 bases not matched to a gene. The length of the CDR3 is 14 residues. Germline V gene data show CDR1 as MNHNS and CDR2 as SASEGT. The CDR3 loop is CASNKGPSGYEQYF. CDR3 nucleotide sequence: TGTGCCAGCAACAAGGGGCCTAGCGGATACGAGCAGTACTTC.

The chain uses TRBV10-3 and TRBJ1-2; 9 bases match TRBD1. The CDR3 has 17 residues. The germline V gene has CDR1 ENHRY and CDR2 SYGVKD. V lost 3 bases and J lost 6; bases outside the gene matches: 14. CDR3 sequence (DNA): TGTGCCATCAGTGAAGGGGACAGGGTATCATCGGTTAATGGCTACACCTTC. It specifies CAISEGDRVSSVNGYTF.

The chain recombines TRBV4-1 with TRBJ2-5; 10 nucleotides align to TRBD1. V lost 4 bases to trimming and J lost 4 bases; unmatched junction nucleotides: 12. CDR3 length equals 17 residues. Germline CDR1 MGHRA, CDR2 YSYEKL. CDR3 nucleotides: TGCGCCAGCAGCCTAAACCTGGGGACAGGGGTGAGAGAGACCCAGTACTTC. Translation: CASSLNLGTGVRETQYF.

The V and J genes are TRBV7-2 and TRBJ2-3; D uncertain. V was pared by 5 bases and J by 0 bases, with 6 bases between. Germline values: CDR1 SGHTA, CDR2 FQGNSA. The CDR3 covers 13 residues. The DNA for the CDR3 is TGTGCCAGCAGCCTCCAGAGCACAGATACGCAGTATTTT. It encodes CASSLQSTDTQYF.

V usage is TRBV9 and J usage is TRBJ1-2, with 7 positions matching TRBD1. Germline loops: CDR1 SGDLS, CDR2 YYNGEE. This CDR3 spans 16 amino acids. Unmatched junction bases numbered 10, after V lost 3 bases and J lost 2 bases. The CDR3: CASSDDRERSNYGYTF. CDR3 sequence (DNA): TGTGCCAGCAGCGACGACAGGGAGAGGTCGAACTATGGCTACACCTTC.

The chain is built from TRBV7-2 and TRBJ1-2; D might be TRBD1 (5 bases). This CDR3 spans 12 amino acids. CDR1 SGHTA and CDR2 FQGNSA come from the germline V gene. Trimming stripped 5 bases from V and 7 bases from J, with 11 bases between. The CDR3 loop is CASSPGGGGYTF. The DNA of the CDR3 is TGTGCCAGCAGCCCGGGGGGAGGTGGCTACACCTTC.

The rearrangement links TRBV7-2 to TRBJ1-1; D remains ambiguous. V lost 0 bases and J lost 1, with 6 bases in between. Germline V gives CDR1 SGHTA, CDR2 FQGNSA. The CDR3 has 14 residues. The DNA for the CDR3 is TGTGCCAGCAGCTTAGCGCTAGCGAACACTGAAGCTTTCTTT. Amino acids: CASSLALANTEAFF.

This chain joins TRBV5-8 and TRBJ1-1; TRBD1 matches 8 bases. The CDR3 loop spans 18 amino acids. Germline trimming cut 4 bases from V and 5 bases from J; bases unmatched to any gene: 19. Germline lookup yields CDR1 SGHTS and CDR2 YDEGEE. DNA for the CDR3: TGTGCCAGCAGCCCCCGGGACAGGCCCCCTCTTGTTAGGACTGAAGCTTTCTTT. The encoded protein is CASSPRDRPPLVRTEAFF. Together with reference TRBV5-8 and TRBJ1-1, the CDR3 gives the full variable domain: EAGVTQSPTHLIKTRGQQATLRCSPISGHTSVYWYQQALGLGLQFLLWYDEGEERNRGNFPPRFSGRQFPNYSSELNVNALELEDSALYLCASSPRDRPPLVRTEAFFGQGTRLTVV.

The chain employs TRBV6-5 and TRBJ1-2; no reliable D call. This CDR3 is 13 amino acids long. Trimming shortened V by 0 bases and J by 1 base, and 3 bases separated the two germline ends. Germline-derived CDR1 and CDR2 are MNHEY and SVGAGI. This chain's CDR3 is CASSYSFNYGYTF. As DNA, the CDR3 is TGTGCCAGCAGTTACTCCTTTAACTATGGCTACACCTTC.

The J gene is TRBJ1-1, the V gene TRBV5-6; D is uncertain. The CDR3 length is 14 residues. Trimming shortened V by 0 bases and J by 0 bases, and 6 bases separated the two germline ends. Germline loops: CDR1 SGHDT, CDR2 YYEEEE. The CDR3 sequence is CASSLGSVNTEAFF. The DNA of the CDR3 is TGTGCCAGCAGCTTGGGATCGGTGAACACTGAAGCTTTCTTT.

Details on this clone: Other nucleotide sequences from this sample produce the same CDR3. This chain uses TRBV11-2 with TRBJ2-5; no clear D. Between the trimmed V and J ends, which lost 1 base and 2 bases, there was a span of 5 bases. Germline CDR1 reads SGHAT; CDR2 reads FQNNGV. The CDR3 is 13 amino acids. The CDR3 is CASSLGRQETQYF. CDR3 nucleotide sequence: TGTGCCAGCAGCTTAGGCAGGCAAGAGACCCAGTACTTC. Based on the CDR3 plus reference TRBV11-2 and TRBJ2-5, the full variable domain is EAGVAQSPRYKIIEKRQSVAFWCNPISGHATLYWYQQILGQGPKLLIQFQNNGVVDDSQLPKDRFSAERLKGVDSTLKIQPAKLEDSAVYLCASSLGRQETQYFGPGTRLLVL.